This T cell receptor (beta chain) was identified in a study of chemoradiotherapy in HPV16-positive cancers. Findings and limits, study-wide: For HPV16-positive patients, expanding HPV-responsive T cells associated with longer recurrence-free survival.

Sequencing used immunoSEQ multiplex PCR; TCRdb keeps in-frame clones, though not all of them. The sample records fewer than 40,000 clones, about 92% being singletons. From germline, CDR1 is MGHDK and CDR2 SYGVNS. The CDR3 sequence is 14 residues long. The V end lost 6 bases, the J end lost 2 bases, and 12 bases lay between the germline ends. Concerning this clone: What it binds is not known.

The clonotype was recovered from a human donor with HPV-associated anogenital cancer. The V and J genes are TRBV25-1 and TRBJ2-3, with D tentatively TRBD2 (6 bases). The input for sequencing was blood, taken from a patient who underwent chemoradiotherapy. CDR3 residues: CASRRDRNTDTQYF. CDR3 coding DNA: TGTGCCAGCAGGCGGGACCGCAACACAGATACGCAGTATTTT.